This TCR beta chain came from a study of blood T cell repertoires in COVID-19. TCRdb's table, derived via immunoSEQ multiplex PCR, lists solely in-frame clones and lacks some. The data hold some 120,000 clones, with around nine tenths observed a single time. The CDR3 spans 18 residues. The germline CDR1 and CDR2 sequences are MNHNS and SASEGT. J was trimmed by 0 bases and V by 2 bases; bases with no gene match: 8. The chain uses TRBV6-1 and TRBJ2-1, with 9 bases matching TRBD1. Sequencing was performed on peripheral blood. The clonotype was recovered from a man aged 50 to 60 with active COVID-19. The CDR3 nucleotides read TGTGCCAGCAGTGAATGGAGGACAGGGGTGAGCTCCTACAATGAGCAGTTCTTC. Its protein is CASSEWRTGVSSYNEQFF.